This T cell receptor beta chain was found in a study of Graves' ophthalmopathy and Graves' hyperthyroidism. Across the study: Upon initial diagnosis and before any treatment, peripheral blood was collected. Study-level points and caveats: In blood appeared most of the expanded thyroid clonotypes whose frequency exceeded 0.001.

Concerning this clonotype itself: Antigen specificity is unknown.

Amplification of TCR beta CDR3 regions used RNA transcripts. RT-PCR was first run with HTBI primers, then multiplex PCR in a second round. MiXCR was run by TCRdb on the multiplex PCR reads, yielding one entry per CDR3 protein. The data contain approximately 700,000 distinct CDR3 sequences, about two fifths of them seen just once; the ten biggest clones take up 3% to 4%. Enrollment excluded any patients with other autoimmune diseases, uncontrolled infections, pregnancy or lactation. Clinical symptoms, serum thyroxine, TRAb, thyroid ultrasound and orbital computed tomography determined diagnosis. The receptor's source is an adult man with Graves' ophthalmopathy. Sequences were obtained from peripheral blood.

The chain's CDR3 is CAISDREFYGYTF. Written as DNA, the CDR3 is TGTGCCATCAGTGACAGGGAATTTTATGGCTACACCTTC. The genes are TRBV10-3 and TRBJ1-2; a weak D match, TRBD1 (5 bases). The germline V gene encodes CDR1 ENHRY and CDR2 SYGVKD. V lost 3 bases and J lost 5, with 10 bases in between. The CDR3 loop spans 13 amino acids.